These 19 T cell receptor beta chains originate from one sample sequenced in a study of human T cells and chemical hapten exposure (dated by TCRdb to the early 2020s). The library was built by means of RACE. TCRdb names NextSeq 500 as the instrument used. In TCRdb, the public reads were trimmed at Q25 with fastp and aligned with MiXCR, with productive beta chains retained. Rows with one shared CDR3 protein collapse into an entry with the most common genes and DNA. The sample contains approximately 80,000 distinct CDR3 sequences, 7.5% to 9.5% of them found a single time. The ten largest clones capture roughly 1.5% of the sample. The time point label corresponds to: patch test 1, 2 weeks after DPC sensitization. The treatment or condition label, read with the paper, signifies: therapeutic diphenylcyclopropenone sensitization with weekly scalp DPC. The material was whole blood, obtained in connection with sensitization to the hapten diphenylcyclopropenone (DPC). These receptors came from a young woman with alopecia areata. Some clones in this sample may be carry-over from other donors' samples.

The chain employs TRBV10-3 and TRBJ1-2, with 7 bases matching TRBD1. CDR3 length equals 17 residues. CDR1 ENHRY and CDR2 SYGVKD come from the germline V gene. Losses at the gene ends were 5 bases for V and 4 bases for J; bases not matched to a gene: 16. The CDR3 DNA follows: TGTGCCATCAGTAGACCGGGACAGTTCCAATTGGGCTATGGCTACACCTTC. Protein sequence: CAISRPGQFQLGYGYTF.

This clonotype has a count of ten or more. The rearrangement uses TRBV28 and TRBJ2-5; 10 bases are shared with TRBD2. From germline, CDR1 is MDHEN and CDR2 SYDVKM. The CDR3 has 14 amino acids. The junction had 8 bases not matched to a gene; V was cut back by 4 bases and J by 9 bases. Written as DNA, the CDR3 is TGTGCCAGCAGTTCCATAGCGGGGGGTAGGGCCCAGTACTTC. It codes for CASSSIAGGRAQYF.

This clonotype has more than one count but fewer than ten. The gene calls are TRBV6-6 and TRBJ2-7; 8 nucleotides align to TRBD1. The CDR3 totals 14 residues. Germline V lookup: CDR1 MNHNY, CDR2 SVGAGI (reference sequence). V was pared by 6 bases and J by 4 bases, with 8 bases of the junction left unmatched. CDR3 in amino acids: CASRPGTGTYEQYF. CDR3 in DNA: TGTGCCAGCAGGCCGGGGACAGGTACTTACGAGCAGTACTTC.

The J gene is TRBJ1-1, the V gene TRBV7-6; 7 nucleotides agree with TRBD1. The junction had 6 bases not matched to a gene; V was cut back by 1 base and J by 4 bases. This CDR3 is 15 amino acids long. Germline V lookup: CDR1 SGHVS, CDR2 FNYEAQ. CDR3 region: CASSLGPTGITEAFF. The CDR3 region has the DNA TGTGCCAGCAGCTTAGGCCCGACAGGGATCACTGAAGCTTTCTTT.

The sample holds many counts of this clonotype. This CDR3 reads CASSLGGGGAGETQYF. In nucleotides, the CDR3 is TGTGCCAGCAGTTTAGGTGGCGGGGGGGCCGGAGAGACCCAGTACTTC. The chain links TRBV12-3 or TRBV12-4 to TRBJ2-5; 9 bases are shared with TRBD2. This CDR3 region has 16 residues. V gave up 1 base and J gave up 4 bases; unmatched junction bases: 7.

There are a few counts of this clonotype. This chain links TRBV29-1 with TRBJ1-1; D may be TRBD1 (6 bases). The germline V gene encodes CDR1 SQVTM and CDR2 ANQGSEA. Trimming shortened V by 7 bases and J by 6 bases, and 15 bases separated the two germline ends. The CDR3 loop spans 12 amino acids. Written as DNA, the CDR3 is TGCAGCGCTTGGGGGGCCTCTGCTGAAGCTTTCTTT. Translating gives CSAWGASAEAFF. Full variable domain (outside the CDR3, taken from reference TRBV29-1 and TRBJ1-1): SAVISQKPSRDICQRGTSLTIQCQVDSQVTMMFWYRQQPGQSLTLIATANQGSEATYESGFVIDKFPISRPNLTFSTLTVSNMSPEDSSIYLCSAWGASAEAFFGQGTRLTVV.

This clonotype occurred many times. The rearrangement joins TRBV10-2 to TRBJ2-3; 8 positions agree with TRBD1. The germline V gene encodes CDR1 WSHSY and CDR2 SAAADI. This CDR3 contains 15 residues. V lost 7 bases, J lost 4 bases, and 10 bases stayed unmatched. CDR3 loop: CASTRTGRGADTQYF. The CDR3 region has the DNA TGCGCCAGCACGCGGACAGGGAGAGGGGCAGATACGCAGTATTTT.

This clonotype was detected only a few times. This chain uses TRBV20-1 with TRBJ1-5; D not resolved. Germline V CDR1 and CDR2: DFQATT, SNEGSKA (reference sequence). The CDR3 covers 14 residues. V lost 3 bases, J lost 11 bases, and 20 bases lay in between. Here the CDR3 reads CSASITAGNGAQHF. Written as DNA, the CDR3 is TGCAGTGCTAGTATTACCGCCGGGAATGGGGCCCAGCATTTT.

This clonotype was observed at least ten times. This chain uses TRBV6-4 with TRBJ2-2, with TRBD2 identical over 9 bases. The germline V gene has CDR1 MRHNA and CDR2 SNTAGT. Trimming took 3 bases from V and 4 from J; bases not matched to a gene: 0. This CDR3 is 14 amino acids long. The CDR3 nucleotides read TGTGCCAGCAGTGAGCGGGGGGGCACCGGGGAGCTGTTTTTT. Its protein product is CASSERGGTGELFF.

There are many counts of this clonotype. The chain is built from TRBV5-4 and TRBJ1-6; 7 bases agree with TRBD1. From germline, CDR1 is SGHNT and CDR2 YYREEE (reference sequence). CDR3 size: 15 residues. The V segment lost 5 bases and the J segment 7 bases; nucleotides outside the gene matches: 9. Here the CDR3 reads CASSRQTGYNSPLHF. The CDR3 DNA reads as TGTGCCAGCAGTCGGCAGACAGGGTACAATTCACCCCTCCACTTT.

This clonotype was recorded at least ten times. The chain carries TRBV9 and TRBJ2-1; the D is unclear. The V and J ends lost 3 bases and 3 bases respectively, with 4 bases between them. CDR1 is SGDLS, CDR2 YYNGEE, per germline. The CDR3 is 12 residues long. CDR3 loop: CASSARYNEQFF. CDR3 bases: TGTGCCAGCAGCGCCCGCTACAATGAGCAGTTCTTC.

The sample holds a few counts of this clonotype. CDR3 amino acids: CASSPTGDNSPLHF. The DNA for the CDR3 is TGTGCCAGCAGTCCGACAGGGGATAATTCACCCCTCCACTTT. The chain uses TRBV6-5 and TRBJ1-6; 8 bases are shared with TRBD1. Germline values: CDR1 MNHEY, CDR2 SVGAGI. V lost 5 bases, J lost 5 bases, and 2 bases stayed unmatched. The CDR3 has 14 residues.

About this clonotype: Germline and junction disagree at one end, which may indicate a read error. The chain employs TRBV7-7 and TRBJ2-2; D not resolved. Germline CDR1 SSHAT, CDR2 FNYEAQ (reference sequence). CDR3 length: 13 residues. CDR3 protein: CASSPTQAGELFF. CDR3 DNA sequence: TGTGCTAGCAGCCCCACTCAAGCCGGGGAGCTGTTTTTT.

Ten or more counts support this clonotype. The chain has TRBV12-3 or TRBV12-4 and TRBJ2-2; D is unclear. The CDR3 is made up of 11 amino acids. V gave up 2 bases and J gave up 8 bases, with 3 bases separating them. CDR3 coding DNA: TGTGCCAGCAGTTTACCGGGGGAGCTGTTTTTT. Translation gives CASSLPGELFF.

This clonotype appeared many times. The CDR3 DNA follows: TGTGCCAGCCCCGTAGGGGGGTTAAATACGCAGTATTTT. Its translation: CASPVGGLNTQYF. V and J are TRBV2 and TRBJ2-3; D could derive from TRBD1 or TRBD2 (6 bases each). Trimming pared 8 bases from V and 7 bases from J, leaving 16 bases between. The CDR3 is made up of 13 amino acids. Germline lookup yields CDR1 SNHLY and CDR2 FYNNEI.

There are many counts of this clonotype. The rearrangement links TRBV24-1 to TRBJ2-3, with D perhaps assigned TRBD1 or TRBD2 (6 bases each). Germline V lookup: CDR1 KGHDR, CDR2 SFDVKD. The CDR3 extends over 14 amino acids. V was trimmed by 7 bases and J by 5 bases, leaving 15 bases between them. CDR3 nucleotide sequence: TGTGCCACCAGCAAGGGGGGCGCGATAGATACGCAGTATTTT. This encodes CATSKGGAIDTQYF.

This clonotype was seen at least ten times. V gene TRBV6-5 combines with J gene TRBJ2-1; D might be TRBD2 (7 bases). V was pared by 6 bases and J by 7 bases, with 22 bases between. CDR1 is MNHEY and CDR2 is SVGAGI in the germline V gene. The CDR3 covers 16 residues. The CDR3 here is CASRLPRGAGRNEQFF. For the CDR3, the DNA is TGTGCCAGCAGACTACCCCGGGGGGCGGGGAGGAATGAGCAGTTCTTC.

This clonotype was detected ten times or more. The chain carries TRBV15 and TRBJ2-5; 9 bases align to TRBD1. The length of the CDR3 is 15 residues. The germline CDR1 and CDR2 sequences are LNHNV and YYDKDF (reference sequence). Unmatched junction bases numbered 5, after V lost 3 bases and J lost 3 bases. The CDR3 loop reads CATSRDRGGEETQYF. CDR3 coding DNA: TGTGCCACCAGCAGGGACAGGGGCGGGGAAGAGACCCAGTACTTC.

The chain has TRBV9 and TRBJ1-1, with D possibly TRBD1 on 5 matching bases. Trimming stripped 0 bases from V and 0 bases from J, with 12 bases between. CDR3 length equals 16 residues. From germline, CDR1 is SGDLS and CDR2 YYNGEE. The CDR3 DNA reads as TGTGCCAGCAGCGTAGATTCAGGGATATTGAACACTGAAGCTTTCTTT. This translates into CASSVDSGILNTEAFF.